The 6 T cell receptor beta chains below were found in one sample sequenced in a study of CD8 T cells in ankylosing spondylitis (TCRdb year 2017). Summary of the overall study and its limitations: A TCR beta motif of seven or eight highly homologous amino acid variants appeared characteristic of blood from ankylosing spondylitis patients.

Preparation of the library involved 5' RACE. TCRdb names Illumina HiSeq 2500 as the instrument used. TCRdb handled the public reads itself, with Q25 trimming in fastp and clone calling in MiXCR, and kept productive beta chains. Entries are consolidated by CDR3 protein sequence, retaining the most common genes and DNA. A total of approximately 550,000 distinct CDR3 sequences appear in this sample, about 12% of them only once. In total, the top ten clones hold approximately 6.2% of the sample. These receptors' targets are unknown. Specimen: blood, either unsorted or a sorted T cell fraction (not recorded which). These receptors originate from a male donor with ankylosing spondylitis.

This rearrangement joins TRBV7-9 to TRBJ1-2; D is perhaps TRBD1 (5 bases). The CDR3 length is 13 residues. CDR1 is SEHNR and CDR2 is FQNEAQ in the germline V gene (reference sequence). Trimming shortened V by 6 bases and J by 6 bases, and 14 bases separated the two germline ends. The CDR3 DNA reads TGTGCCAGCAGTCTAGGGGCTATGGATGGCTACACCTTC. This translates into CASSLGAMDGYTF. The variable domain in full, completed from reference TRBV7-9 and TRBJ1-2, reads DTGVSQNPRHKITKRGQNVTFRCDPISEHNRLYWYRQTLGQGPEFLTYFQNEAQLEKSRLLSDRFSAERPKGSFSTLEIQRTEQGDSAMYLCASSLGAMDGYTFGSGTRLTVV.

This clonotype came up many times. The genes are TRBV5-5 and TRBJ2-7, with 7 bases that match TRBD1. This CDR3 is built from 15 residues. The V gene end was trimmed by 0 bases and the J gene end by 3 bases; junction bases not matched to a gene: 6. Germline-derived CDR1 and CDR2 are SGHKS and YYEKEE (reference sequence). The CDR3 spells CASSLAPGQHYEQYF. Here the CDR3 DNA reads TGTGCCAGCAGCTTGGCCCCGGGACAGCACTACGAGCAGTACTTC. The entire variable domain, with the rest obtained from reference TRBV5-5 and TRBJ2-7, is as follows: DAGVTQSPTHLIKTRGQQVTLRCSPISGHKSVSWYQQVLGQGPQFIFQYYEKEERGRGNFPDRFSARQFPNYSSELNVNALLLGDSALYLCASSLAPGQHYEQYFGPGTRLTVT.

This clonotype was seen a handful of times. V is TRBV12-3 or TRBV12-4 and J is TRBJ1-5, with 7 nucleotides matching TRBD1. The CDR3 has 13 residues. V shed 5 bases, J shed 9 bases, and the junction held 7 bases outside the gene matches. CDR3 sequence: CASSNDRVRPQHF. The CDR3 nucleotides are TGTGCCAGCAGTAATGACAGGGTGAGGCCCCAGCATTTT.

The chain couples TRBV24-1 to TRBJ1-1; D uncertain. Germline V lookup: CDR1 KGHDR, CDR2 SFDVKD. The CDR3 consists of 15 residues. V gave up 5 bases and J gave up 0 bases, with 12 bases separating them. The CDR3 DNA follows: TGTGCCACCAGTGCTTCGGGCAGCCTGAACACTGAAGCTTTCTTT. Translation: CATSASGSLNTEAFF.

This clonotype was seen a few times. This rearrangement joins TRBV20-1 to TRBJ2-7, with 7 bases aligning to TRBD2. The J segment lost 0 bases and the V segment lost 7 bases, leaving 6 bases of the junction unmatched. The CDR3 has 13 residues. Per germline, CDR1 DFQATT and CDR2 SNEGSKA (reference sequence). DNA for the CDR3: TGCAGTGTCACCGGGACTACCTCCTACGAGCAGTACTTC. Its protein is CSVTGTTSYEQYF.

This clonotype was counted between two and nine times. The chain is built from TRBV2 and TRBJ2-3; D unresolved. The V gene's germline CDR1 is SNHLY and CDR2 FYNNEI. Trimming shortened V by 6 bases and J by 2 bases, and 9 bases separated the two germline ends. This CDR3 spans 13 amino acids. The CDR3 nucleotides read TGTGCCAGCAGGGTACTGCCCACAGATACGCAGTATTTT. As protein: CASRVLPTDTQYF.